These 20 T cell receptor beta chains came from one sample sequenced in a study of T-cell memory formation after mild COVID-19. TCRdb ran MiXCR on the 5' RACE reads and lists one entry per CDR3 protein. The sample shows 400,000 or so distinct CDR3 sequences, over 15% of them seen only once. Sequencing was performed on PBMCs or a T cell subset sorted from them (not recorded which). All receptors derive from an adult woman who had mild COVID-19 (a few samples of this study predate the infection). Cell type and time point are not known.

This rearrangement joins TRBV12-3 or TRBV12-4 to TRBJ2-2; D might be TRBD1 (8 bases). The CDR3 has 14 amino acids. Trimming removed 7 bases from V and 3 bases from J, with 12 bases in between. The CDR3 coding sequence is TGTGCCAGCACAACAGGGGGGGACACCGGGGAGCTGTTTTTT. Its protein is CASTTGGDTGELFF.

The rearrangement uses TRBV20-1 and TRBJ2-3, with TRBD2 identical over 8 bases. The CDR3 is made up of 15 amino acids. Losses at the gene ends were 3 bases for V and 0 bases for J; bases not matched to a gene: 5. Germline assignment: CDR1 DFQATT and CDR2 SNEGSKA (reference sequence). CDR3 coding DNA: TGCAGTGCTAGGTACGGCGGGAGGAGCACAGATACGCAGTATTTT. Protein sequence: CSARYGGRSTDTQYF.

A few counts support this clonotype. The gene calls are TRBV29-1 and TRBJ2-1; unclear D gene. V lost 8 bases and J lost 7, with 9 bases in between. The germline V gene encodes CDR1 SQVTM and CDR2 ANQGSEA. The CDR3 sequence is 10 residues long. In DNA, the CDR3 is TGCAGCATGACATGGAATGAGCAGTTCTTC. It encodes CSMTWNEQFF.

This clonotype was detected a few times. V and J are TRBV6-1 and TRBJ1-2; 8 bases map to TRBD1. Unmatched junction bases numbered 0, after V lost 2 bases and J lost 4 bases. Per germline, CDR1 MNHNS and CDR2 SASEGT. The CDR3 loop spans 13 amino acids. CDR3 sequence (DNA): TGTGCCAGCAGTGAAACAGGGGGCTATGGCTACACCTTC. Protein sequence: CASSETGGYGYTF.

The table lists this clonotype with a few counts. The rearrangement links TRBV5-1 to TRBJ2-3, with D perhaps matching TRBD2 (7 bases). This CDR3 comprises 17 residues. Trimming took off 0 bases at V and 3 bases at J, with 17 bases between the two ends. Per germline, CDR1 SGHRS and CDR2 YFSETQ. CDR3 region: CASSLADSGRGTDTQYF. As DNA, the CDR3 is TGCGCCAGCAGCTTGGCGGATTCAGGGAGGGGGACAGATACGCAGTATTTT.

In this sample, this clonotype turned up a few times. CDR3 coding DNA: TGCAGTGCTAGAGTAATAGCGGGAGGCGGTACGCAGTATTTT. This sequence encodes CSARVIAGGGTQYF. V is TRBV20-1 and J is TRBJ2-3, with 10 bases fitting TRBD2. CDR1 and CDR2 (germline): DFQATT, SNEGSKA (reference sequence). Unmatched junction bases numbered 6, after V lost 1 base and J lost 8 bases. This CDR3 spans 14 amino acids.

V usage is TRBV15 and J usage is TRBJ1-5; 7 bases align to TRBD1. CDR3 length equals 16 residues. Germline CDR1 reads LNHNV; CDR2 reads YYDKDF (reference sequence). After removal of 5 bases from V and 2 bases from J, the junction contained 9 bases not matched to a gene. The CDR3 loop reads CATSLDRSEGNQPQHF. CDR3 coding DNA: TGTGCCACCAGCCTGGACAGGTCGGAAGGCAATCAGCCCCAGCATTTT. Variable domain in full (rest from reference TRBV15 and TRBJ1-5): DAMVIQNPRYQVTQFGKPVTLSCSQTLNHNVMYWYQQKSSQAPKLLFHYYDKDFNNEADTPDNFQSRRPNTSFCFLDIRSPGLGDTAMYLCATSLDRSEGNQPQHFGDGTRLSIL.

The J gene is TRBJ1-1, the V gene TRBV3-1; D is possibly TRBD1 (6 bases). In germline, CDR1 is LGHDT, CDR2 YNNKEL (reference sequence). Trimming shortened V by 5 bases and J by 7 bases, and 14 bases separated the two germline ends. This CDR3 spans 13 amino acids. The DNA for the CDR3 is TGTGCCAGCAGCGGCGGGGGGCGATTTGAAGCTTTCTTT. This gives the protein CASSGGGRFEAFF.

This clonotype was observed a few times. The chain uses TRBV10-3 and TRBJ2-7, with 8 bases identical to TRBD1. This CDR3 is built from 14 residues. Germline CDR1 is ENHRY and CDR2 is SYGVKD. DNA of the CDR3: TGTGCTTACTCCGGGACAGGCGGTATGTCGGAGCAGTACTTC. It encodes CAYSGTGGMSEQYF.

The CDR3 loop is CASTRGVLGTGELFF. The CDR3 nucleotides read TGTGCCAGCACCAGGGGGGTTTTGGGCACCGGGGAGCTGTTTTTT. The chain is built from TRBV7-2 and TRBJ2-2, with a possible D match to TRBD1 (7 bases). Between the trimmed V and J ends, which lost 7 bases and 4 bases, there was a span of 16 bases. Per the germline V gene, CDR1 is SGHTA and CDR2 is FQGNSA. This CDR3 has 15 residues.

This sequence joins TRBV7-2 and TRBJ1-1, with 7 bases identical to TRBD1. J gave up 13 bases and V 4 bases, and 6 bases lay outside the gene matches. Germline CDR1 SGHTA, CDR2 FQGNSA. The CDR3 runs to 11 residues. CDR3 residues: CASSSDRAGFF. In nucleotides, the CDR3 is TGTGCCAGCAGCTCCGACAGGGCAGGTTTCTTT.

V is TRBV5-1 and J is TRBJ1-6, with 9 nucleotides matching TRBD1. The CDR3 loop spans 14 amino acids. Germline lookup yields CDR1 SGHRS and CDR2 YFSETQ. Germline trimming cut 4 bases from V and 7 bases from J; bases unmatched to any gene: 3. CDR3 region: CASSEQGANSPLHF. CDR3 nucleotide sequence: TGCGCCAGCAGCGAACAGGGGGCCAATTCACCCCTCCACTTT.

A few counts support this clonotype. The V gene is TRBV10-2, the J gene TRBJ1-4, with D possibly matching TRBD1 (6 bases). Trimming stripped 3 bases from V and 7 bases from J, with 12 bases between. The CDR3 spans 14 residues. Germline V lookup: CDR1 WSHSY, CDR2 SAAADI. The CDR3 loop reads CASSDPGASEKLFF. CDR3 sequence (DNA): TGCGCCAGCAGTGATCCAGGGGCCAGTGAAAAACTGTTTTTT.

The chain combines TRBV14 with TRBJ1-1; D perhaps matches TRBD1 (6 bases). From germline, CDR1 is SGHDN and CDR2 FVKESK. V lost 1 base to trimming and J lost 0 bases, with 9 bases between them. This CDR3 has 15 residues. CDR3 sequence (DNA): TGTGCCAGCAGCCAAGCTCGGACAGTGAACACTGAAGCTTTCTTT. Its translation: CASSQARTVNTEAFF.

The chain is built from TRBV6-2 or TRBV6-3 and TRBJ2-5, with 10 bases that match TRBD2. The germline V gene has CDR1 MNHEY and CDR2 SVGEGT. V shed 4 bases, J shed 5 bases, and the junction held 10 bases outside the gene matches. The CDR3 spans 16 residues. CDR3 DNA sequence: TGTGCCAGCAGTTTCGGTACGCTAGCGGGAGCGGAGACCCAGTACTTC. As protein: CASSFGTLAGAETQYF.

This clonotype was observed a handful of times. V and J are TRBV10-3 and TRBJ1-1; maybe TRBD1 (6 bases). The CDR3 loop spans 14 amino acids. V was cut by 6 bases and J by 4 bases, with 15 bases left in between. CDR1 and CDR2 (germline): ENHRY, SYGVKD. In DNA form, the CDR3 reads TGTGCCATCAGGACCTACAGGGAGGGCACTGAAGCTTTCTTT. It specifies CAIRTYREGTEAFF.

The rearrangement links TRBV7-3 to TRBJ2-1, with TRBD2 matching 9 bases. The V gene's germline CDR1 is SGHTA and CDR2 FQGTGA. The CDR3 has 15 residues. Trimming cost V 0 bases and J 7 bases; bases outside gene matches: 4. The CDR3 region has the DNA TGTGCCAGCAGCTTAACTAGCGGGAGTTTTAATGAGCAGTTCTTC. Its translation: CASSLTSGSFNEQFF. The whole variable domain, filled in from reference TRBV7-3 and TRBJ2-1, reads GAGVSQTPSNKVTEKGKYVELRCDPISGHTALYWYRQSLGQGPEFLIYFQGTGAADDSGLPNDRFFAVRPEGSVSTLKIQRTERGDSAVYLCASSLTSGSFNEQFFGPGTRLTVL.

This clonotype was recorded a few times. This chain connects TRBV7-2 to TRBJ2-1, with TRBD1 as a possible D gene (5 bases). The germline CDR1 and CDR2 sequences are SGHTA and FQGNSA. V was pared by 1 base and J by 8 bases, with 12 bases between. The CDR3 covers 14 residues. The CDR3 DNA sequence: TGTGCCAGCAGCTTAGGACAGAAGGGCTATGAGCAGTTCTTC. Amino acid sequence: CASSLGQKGYEQFF.

This clonotype was found a few times. V gene TRBV5-1 combines with J gene TRBJ1-1, with D uncertain. CDR1 is SGHRS and CDR2 is YFSETQ in the germline V gene. CDR3 length equals 12 residues. Trimming removed 0 bases at V and 8 bases at J, with 8 bases between. CDR3: CASSLGAEEAFF. CDR3 DNA: TGCGCCAGCAGCTTGGGGGCGGAAGAAGCTTTCTTT.

The chain recombines TRBV12-3 or TRBV12-4 with TRBJ1-5, with TRBD1 identical over 9 bases. CDR3 length: 15 amino acids. The trim removed 5 bases at V and 5 bases at J, leaving 7 bases unmatched. The CDR3 region is CASSPSGTGYQPQHF. Here the CDR3 DNA reads TGTGCCAGCAGTCCCTCCGGGACAGGGTATCAGCCCCAGCATTTT.